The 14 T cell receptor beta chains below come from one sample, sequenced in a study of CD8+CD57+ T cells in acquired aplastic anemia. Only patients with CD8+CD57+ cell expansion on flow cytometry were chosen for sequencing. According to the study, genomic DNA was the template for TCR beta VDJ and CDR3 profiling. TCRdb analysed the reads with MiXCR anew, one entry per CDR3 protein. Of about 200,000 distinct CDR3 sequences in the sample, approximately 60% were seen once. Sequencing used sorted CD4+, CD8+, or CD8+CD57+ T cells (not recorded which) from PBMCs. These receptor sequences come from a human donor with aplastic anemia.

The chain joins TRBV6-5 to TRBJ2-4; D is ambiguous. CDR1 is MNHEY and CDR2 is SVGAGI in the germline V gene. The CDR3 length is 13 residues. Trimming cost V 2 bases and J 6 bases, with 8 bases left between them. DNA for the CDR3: TGTGCCAGCAGTTACGGGCCCGGAAACATTCAGTACTTC. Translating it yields CASSYGPGNIQYF.

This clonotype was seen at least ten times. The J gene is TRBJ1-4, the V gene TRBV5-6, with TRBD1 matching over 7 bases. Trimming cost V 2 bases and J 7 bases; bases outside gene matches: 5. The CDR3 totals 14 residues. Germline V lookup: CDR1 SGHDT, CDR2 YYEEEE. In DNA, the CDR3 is TGTGCCAGCAGCTTAGGGGGACAGACTGAAAAACTGTTTTTT. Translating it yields CASSLGGQTEKLFF.

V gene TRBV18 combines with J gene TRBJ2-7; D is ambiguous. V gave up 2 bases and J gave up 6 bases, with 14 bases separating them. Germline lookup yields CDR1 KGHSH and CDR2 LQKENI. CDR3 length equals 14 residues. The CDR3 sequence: CASSPNSVLVEQYF. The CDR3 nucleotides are TGTGCCAGCTCACCAAACAGCGTTCTGGTCGAGCAGTACTTC.

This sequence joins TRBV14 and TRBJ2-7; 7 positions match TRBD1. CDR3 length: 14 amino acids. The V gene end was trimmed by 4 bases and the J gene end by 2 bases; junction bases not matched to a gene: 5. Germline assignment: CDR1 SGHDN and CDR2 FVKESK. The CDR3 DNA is TGTGCCAGCAGCCCGGGACAGTTCACCTACGAGCAGTACTTC. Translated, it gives CASSPGQFTYEQYF.

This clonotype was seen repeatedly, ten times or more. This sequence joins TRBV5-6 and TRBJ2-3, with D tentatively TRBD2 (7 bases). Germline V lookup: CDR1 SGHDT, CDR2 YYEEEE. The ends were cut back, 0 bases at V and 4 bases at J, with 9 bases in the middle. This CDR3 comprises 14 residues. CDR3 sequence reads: CASSLGGGPDTQYF. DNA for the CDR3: TGTGCCAGCAGCTTGGGGGGGGGCCCAGATACGCAGTATTTT.

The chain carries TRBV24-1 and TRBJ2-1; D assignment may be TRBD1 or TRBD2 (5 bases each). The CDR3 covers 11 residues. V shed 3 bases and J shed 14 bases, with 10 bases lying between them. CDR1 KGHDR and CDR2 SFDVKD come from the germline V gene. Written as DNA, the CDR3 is TGTGCCACCAGTGATGGGCGAGGGGAGTTCTTC. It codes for CATSDGRGEFF.

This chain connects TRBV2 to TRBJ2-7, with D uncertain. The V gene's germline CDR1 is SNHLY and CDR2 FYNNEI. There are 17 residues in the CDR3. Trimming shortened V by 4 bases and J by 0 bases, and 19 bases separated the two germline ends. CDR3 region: CASSALLLMAPSYEQYF. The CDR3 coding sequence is TGTGCCAGCAGTGCCCTACTCTTGATGGCCCCCTCCTACGAGCAGTACTTC.

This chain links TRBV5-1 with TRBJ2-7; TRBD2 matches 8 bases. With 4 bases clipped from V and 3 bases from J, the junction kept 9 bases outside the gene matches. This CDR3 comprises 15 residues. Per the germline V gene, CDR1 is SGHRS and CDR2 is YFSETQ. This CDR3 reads CASSGLSGVNYEQYF. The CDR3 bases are TGCGCCAGCAGCGGACTTAGCGGGGTAAACTACGAGCAGTACTTC.

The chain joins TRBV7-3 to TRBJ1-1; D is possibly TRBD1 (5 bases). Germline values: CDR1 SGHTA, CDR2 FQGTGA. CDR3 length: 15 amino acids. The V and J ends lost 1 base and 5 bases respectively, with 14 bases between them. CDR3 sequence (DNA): TGTGCCAGCAGCTTAAACCAGGGATCGGGGACTGAAGCTTTCTTT. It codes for CASSLNQGSGTEAFF. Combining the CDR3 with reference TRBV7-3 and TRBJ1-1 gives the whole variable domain GAGVSQTPSNKVTEKGKYVELRCDPISGHTALYWYRQSLGQGPEFLIYFQGTGAADDSGLPNDRFFAVRPEGSVSTLKIQRTERGDSAVYLCASSLNQGSGTEAFFGQGTRLTVV.

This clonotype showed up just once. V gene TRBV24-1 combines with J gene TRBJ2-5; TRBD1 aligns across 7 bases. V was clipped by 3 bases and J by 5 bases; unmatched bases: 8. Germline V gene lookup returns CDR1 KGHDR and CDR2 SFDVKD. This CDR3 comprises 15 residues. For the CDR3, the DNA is TGTGCCACCAGTGATCCGACAGGGCTTGGTGAGACCCAGTACTTC. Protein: CATSDPTGLGETQYF.

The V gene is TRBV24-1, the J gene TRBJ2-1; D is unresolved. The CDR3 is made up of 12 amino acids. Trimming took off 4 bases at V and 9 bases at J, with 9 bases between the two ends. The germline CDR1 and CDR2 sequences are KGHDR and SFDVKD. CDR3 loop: CATSDPDTEQFF. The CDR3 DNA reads TGTGCCACCAGTGACCCTGACACTGAGCAGTTCTTC.

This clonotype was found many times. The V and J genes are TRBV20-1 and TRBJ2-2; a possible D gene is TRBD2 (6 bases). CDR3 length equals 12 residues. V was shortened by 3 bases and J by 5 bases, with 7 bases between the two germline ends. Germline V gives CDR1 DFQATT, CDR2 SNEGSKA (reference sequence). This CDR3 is CSAREGTGELFF. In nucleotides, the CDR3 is TGCAGTGCTAGGGAGGGGACCGGGGAGCTGTTTTTT.

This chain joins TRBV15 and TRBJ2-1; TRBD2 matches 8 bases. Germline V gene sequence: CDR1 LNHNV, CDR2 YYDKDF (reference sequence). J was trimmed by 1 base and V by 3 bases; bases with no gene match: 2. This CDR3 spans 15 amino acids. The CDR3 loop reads CATSSERGSYNEQFF. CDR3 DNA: TGTGCCACCAGCAGCGAGCGGGGGTCCTACAATGAGCAGTTCTTC. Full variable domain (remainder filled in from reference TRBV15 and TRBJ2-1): DAMVIQNPRYQVTQFGKPVTLSCSQTLNHNVMYWYQQKSSQAPKLLFHYYDKDFNNEADTPDNFQSRRPNTSFCFLDIRSPGLGDTAMYLCATSSERGSYNEQFFGPGTRLTVL.

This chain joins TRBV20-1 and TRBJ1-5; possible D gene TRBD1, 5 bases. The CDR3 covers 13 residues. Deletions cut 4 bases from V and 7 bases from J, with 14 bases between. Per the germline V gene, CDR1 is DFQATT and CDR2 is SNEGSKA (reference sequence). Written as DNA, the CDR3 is TGCAGTGCTAAGAATCGGGAGGGGCAGCCCCAGCATTTT. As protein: CSAKNREGQPQHF.